The 12 T cell receptor beta chains below were found in one sample sequenced in a study of T cells expressing NK-cell markers. Reprocessing the 5' RACE reads, TCRdb reports a single entry for every CDR3 protein and omits DNA. The sample holds 300,000 to 450,000 distinct CDR3 sequences. The sample consisted of blood T cells: a sorted CD56 or NKG2C T cell subset, CD4+ or CD8+ T cells, or bulk PBMC T cells (not recorded which). These receptors were collected from a man aged 18 to 69 in good health.

J is TRBJ1-6 and V is TRBV5-1; the TRBD1 assignment by TCRdb is unverifiable without DNA. CDR3 length: 14 residues. Germline CDR1 SGHRS, CDR2 YFSETQ. CDR3 in amino acids: CASHHGGPNSPLHF.

The CDR3: CASSLAVTPQETQYF. The chain recombines TRBV12-3 or TRBV12-4 with TRBJ2-5. This CDR3 contains 15 residues.

V usage is TRBV4-2 and J usage is TRBJ2-5; TCRdb gives TRBD1 as the D gene, but with no DNA this cannot be confirmed. Per germline, CDR1 LGHNA and CDR2 YNFKEQ. The CDR3 is 17 residues long. CDR3 sequence: CASSQDRRTGYQETQYF.

The chain employs TRBV27 and TRBJ2-7; TCRdb outputs TRBD1, but without DNA this stays unchecked. This CDR3 is built from 16 residues. Looked up from germline, CDR1 is MNHEY and CDR2 is SMNVEV (reference sequence). The CDR3 region is CASSSKRPGTGYEQYF.

The chain recombines TRBV13 with TRBJ1-1; TCRdb picks TRBD1, but there is no DNA to check that call. The CDR3 is 16 amino acids. Germline lookup yields CDR1 PRHDT and CDR2 FYEKMQ (reference sequence). This chain's CDR3 is CASSLDRGRRNTEAFF.

The V gene is TRBV2, the J gene TRBJ2-1. Germline-derived CDR1 and CDR2 are SNHLY and FYNNEI. CDR3 length equals 14 residues. CDR3 loop: CASLADGSYNEQFF.

The chain carries TRBV9 and TRBJ2-5; lacking DNA, the TRBD2 call made by TCRdb goes unchecked. This CDR3 is built from 16 residues. Germline V gene data show CDR1 as SGDLS and CDR2 as YYNGEE. CDR3 residues: CASSLLPTSAQETQYF.

This rearrangement joins TRBV3-1 to TRBJ1-1; lacking DNA, the TRBD1 call made by TCRdb goes unchecked. Per the germline V gene, CDR1 is LGHDT and CDR2 is YNNKEL (reference sequence). The CDR3 is 16 amino acids. The CDR3 is CASSHLTMGARTEAFF.

The chain recombines TRBV7-2 with TRBJ2-7. This CDR3 region has 16 residues. The germline V gene has CDR1 SGHTA and CDR2 FQGNSA. The CDR3 protein is CASSLVLAGGSYEQYF. The full variable domain, rest sourced from reference TRBV7-2 and TRBJ2-7, is GAGVSQSPSNKVTEKGKDVELRCDPISGHTALYWYRQSLGQGLEFLIYFQGNSAPDKSGLPSDRFSAERTGGSVSTLTIQRTQQEDSAVYLCASSLVLAGGSYEQYFGPGTRLTVT.

The chain uses TRBV7-6 and TRBJ2-7; TCRdb indicates TRBD1, and absent DNA this call remains unverified. The CDR3 length is 14 residues. Germline lookup yields CDR1 SGHVS and CDR2 FNYEAQ. The CDR3: CASSFGTEIYEQYF.

This sequence joins TRBV6-1 and TRBJ2-7; TCRdb gives TRBD2 as the D gene, but with no DNA this cannot be confirmed. There are 15 residues in the CDR3. The germline CDR1 and CDR2 sequences are MNHNS and SASEGT. The CDR3 spells CASTEGGLAVYEQYF.

The chain uses TRBV18 and TRBJ2-4; with no DNA, the TCRdb D assignment of TRBD1 cannot be verified. The CDR3 runs 17 residues. From germline, CDR1 is KGHSH and CDR2 LQKENI. Here the CDR3 reads CASSPKGQGATKNIQYF. The variable domain in full, with the rest retrieved from reference TRBV18 and TRBJ2-4, is NAGVMQNPRHLVRRRGQEARLRCSPMKGHSHVYWYRQLPEEGLKFMVYLQKENIIDESGMPKERFSAEFPKEGPSILRIQQVVRGDSAAYFCASSPKGQGATKNIQYFGAGTRLSVL.